The next 16 T cell receptor beta chains were all read from a single sample in a study of blood T cell repertoires in COVID-19 (dated by TCRdb to the early 2020s). Libraries were prepared through the immunoSEQ multiplex PCR assay. Held by TCRdb, this immuneACCESS table contains in-frame sequences only and omits some clones. Under half of the omission traces to an unresolved V gene where checked; the cause of the rest is unknown. The sample has about 82,000 clones on record, over 70% of them singletons. About 17% of the sample goes to the ten largest clones. The sequencing sample was made of peripheral blood. Receptor source: an older woman with acute or convalescent COVID-19.

V gene TRBV6-4 combines with J gene TRBJ2-2; 9 nucleotides agree with TRBD2. V was clipped by 5 bases and J by 5 bases; unmatched bases: 3. This CDR3 spans 14 amino acids. Germline CDR1 MRHNA, CDR2 SNTAGT. The CDR3 loop reads CASSQRGVTGELFF. The CDR3 nucleotides are TGTGCCAGCAGTCAGCGGGGGGTAACCGGGGAGCTGTTTTTT.

The chain recombines TRBV4-3 with TRBJ2-3, with 10 positions matching TRBD2. Germline V gives CDR1 LGHNA, CDR2 YSLEER. CDR3 length equals 16 residues. J lost 4 bases, V lost 1 base, and 5 bases had no gene match. CDR3 protein: CASSQAAGGTSDTQYF. CDR3 sequence (DNA): TGCGCCAGCAGCCAAGCAGCGGGGGGGACGTCAGATACGCAGTATTTT.

The chain couples TRBV5-1 to TRBJ2-1; TRBD2 aligns across 11 bases. Germline V lookup: CDR1 SGHRS, CDR2 YFSETQ. V was clipped by 4 bases and J by 2 bases; unmatched bases: 14. The CDR3 is made up of 19 amino acids. The CDR3 bases are TGCGCCAGCAGCGGGGGACAGGCAACTAGCGGGGGCGCCTACAATGAGCAGTTCTTC. Its protein product is CASSGGQATSGGAYNEQFF.

V is TRBV6-5 and J is TRBJ2-1, with 10 bases lining up with TRBD2. Germline V CDR1 and CDR2: MNHEY, SVGAGI. The CDR3 totals 16 residues. V trimming: 0 bases; J trimming: 2 bases; junction bases outside the gene matches: 1. This CDR3 reads CASSYSSGGPYNEQFF. As DNA, the CDR3 is TGTGCCAGCAGTTACTCTAGCGGGGGGCCCTACAATGAGCAGTTCTTC.

This clone has only a few counts. This chain joins TRBV9 and TRBJ2-3; perhaps TRBD2 as D (6 bases). The CDR3 extends over 15 amino acids. V gave up 3 bases and J gave up 2 bases, with 13 bases separating them. CDR1 is SGDLS, CDR2 YYNGEE, per germline. The CDR3 DNA reads as TGTGCCAGCAGCGGGGTCGGGGGACTCACAGATACGCAGTATTTT. Its translation: CASSGVGGLTDTQYF.

This sequence joins TRBV5-5 and TRBJ2-5, with D perhaps TRBD2 (5 bases). CDR1 and CDR2 (germline): SGHKS, YYEKEE (reference sequence). The V gene lost 1 base and the J gene lost 1 base, with 8 bases spanning the gap. There are 14 residues in the CDR3. This CDR3 reads CASSLSSGQETQYF. The CDR3 DNA reads as TGTGCCAGCAGCTTGAGCAGCGGCCAAGAGACCCAGTACTTC.

This clone was counted between two and nine times. The chain carries TRBV5-4 and TRBJ1-2; possible D gene TRBD1, 5 bases. The CDR3 loop spans 16 amino acids. Trimming pared 0 bases from V and 6 bases from J, leaving 18 bases between. Germline loops: CDR1 SGHNT, CDR2 YYREEE (reference sequence). The CDR3 DNA reads as TGTGCCAGCAGCTTGGCCCAGGCAGGGATCCTTGATGGCTACACCTTC. It codes for CASSLAQAGILDGYTF.

This chain uses TRBV6-5 with TRBJ2-7; 8 bases align to TRBD1. Looked up from germline, CDR1 is MNHEY and CDR2 is SVGAGI. This CDR3 region has 16 residues. Trimming cost V 4 bases and J 3 bases; bases outside gene matches: 11. CDR3 nucleotides: TGTGCCAGCAGTTCCCTCGGACAGGGCGAGGGCTACGAGCAGTACTTC. Amino acids: CASSSLGQGEGYEQYF.

This chain connects TRBV27 to TRBJ2-1; tentatively, D is TRBD2 (5 bases). CDR1 and CDR2 (germline): MNHEY, SMNVEV (reference sequence). V was clipped by 5 bases and J by 4 bases, with 15 bases between them. The CDR3 totals 15 residues. CDR3 nucleotide sequence: TGTGCCAGCAGTCGGGTGCTTTCGGGATACAATGAGCAGTTCTTC. Translated: CASSRVLSGYNEQFF.

The rearrangement uses TRBV7-2 and TRBJ2-2; D remains unclear. This CDR3 is built from 18 residues. V was pared by 1 base and J by 6 bases, with 21 bases between. In germline, CDR1 is SGHTA, CDR2 FQGNSA. This CDR3 reads CASSLEPRNRIPPGELFF. The CDR3 DNA follows: TGTGCCAGCAGCTTAGAACCCAGGAACCGTATCCCACCCGGGGAGCTGTTTTTT.

The V gene is TRBV3-1 (or the pseudogene TRBV3-2), the J gene TRBJ2-6; TRBD2 agrees at 13 bases. The germline V gene has CDR1 LGHDT and CDR2 YNNKEL (reference sequence). J gave up 0 bases and V 6 bases, and 8 bases lay outside the gene matches. The CDR3 is 19 residues long. The CDR3 loop is CASSPGLAGDNSGANVLTF. DNA of the CDR3: TGTGCCAGCAGTCCCGGACTAGCGGGAGACAACTCTGGGGCCAACGTCCTGACTTTC.

This chain uses TRBV19 with TRBJ2-3; D perhaps matches TRBD2 (7 bases). This CDR3 has 16 amino acids. V lost 5 bases, J lost 2 bases, and 17 bases lay in between. CDR1 is LNHDA and CDR2 is SQIVND in the germline V gene (reference sequence). The DNA of the CDR3 is TGTGCCAGTAGTTTGGGGGGGGCAGAAGCCACAGATACGCAGTATTTT. Translated: CASSLGGAEATDTQYF.

The rearrangement uses TRBV6-5 and TRBJ2-1; 9 nucleotides line up with TRBD2. The V and J ends lost 4 bases and 6 bases, in that order; junction bases with no gene match: 10. Per germline, CDR1 MNHEY and CDR2 SVGAGI. The CDR3 extends over 16 amino acids. As DNA, the CDR3 is TGTGCCAGCAGTTCCCTTAGCGGGGGTTCTGTCAATGAGCAGTTCTTC. Translated, it gives CASSSLSGGSVNEQFF.

This rearrangement joins TRBV7-3 to TRBJ2-5; the D is unclear. The CDR3 contains 15 residues. Trimming took off 5 bases at V and 1 base at J, with 14 bases between the two ends. CDR1 and CDR2 from the germline V gene are SGHTA and FQGTGA. The CDR3 region has the DNA TGTGCCAGCAGCCCCACCGGCGGATTCCAAGAGACCCAGTACTTC. Its translation: CASSPTGGFQETQYF.

The chain uses TRBV9 and TRBJ2-1; 7 positions match TRBD2. After removal of 0 bases from V and 5 bases from J, the junction contained 11 bases not matched to a gene. From germline, CDR1 is SGDLS and CDR2 YYNGEE. This CDR3 has 17 amino acids. DNA of the CDR3: TGTGCCAGCAGCGTAGCTGGGAGGGAGGTTGGGGACAATGAGCAGTTCTTC. It translates to CASSVAGREVGDNEQFF. Drawing the rest from reference TRBV9 and TRBJ2-1, the complete variable domain is DSGVTQTPKHLITATGQRVTLRCSPRSGDLSVYWYQQSLDQGLQFLIQYYNGEERAKGNILERFSAQQFPDLHSELNLSSLELGDSALYFCASSVAGREVGDNEQFFGPGTRLTVL.

V is TRBV28 and J is TRBJ1-4; maybe TRBD1 (5 bases). Germline assignment: CDR1 MDHEN and CDR2 SYDVKM. V was cut by 2 bases and J by 5 bases, with 12 bases left in between. This CDR3 spans 15 amino acids. CDR3 coding DNA: TGTGCCAGCAGTTTACAGGGCTACAGGAATGAAAAACTGTTTTTT. It translates to CASSLQGYRNEKLFF.